This is a list of T cell receptor beta chains from one sample in a study of blood T cell repertoires in COVID-19. The protocol was immunoSEQ multiplex PCR, while the TCRdb copy is restricted to in-frame clones and leaves out a portion. The sample has tens of thousands of clones; roughly 89% are singletons. Specimen: peripheral blood. Receptor source: a woman aged 80 or older with acute or convalescent COVID-19. The CDR3 runs from the conserved cysteine through the conserved F or W. D genes are given only for firm matches. Size tells how often a clone was seen (once, few, many) or the class of an expanded clone, and some rows leave it out.

size: once
V: TRBV19
D: TRBD1
J: TRBJ2-2
DNA: TGTGCCAGTAGAAATACAGGGGGTTTGACCGGGGAGCTGTTTTTT
CDR3: CASRNTGGLTGELFF

size: once
V: TRBV9
D: TRBD1
J: TRBJ1-3
DNA: TGTGCCAGCAGCGCCAAGGACAGGGTTGGAAACACCATATATTTT
CDR3: CASSAKDRVGNTIYF

size: .
V: TRBV9
D: TRBD1
J: TRBJ2-1
DNA: TGTGCCAGCAGCGTTCGACAGGGCGCGGCCTACAATGAGCAGTTCTTC
CDR3: CASSVRQGAAYNEQFF

size: .
V: TRBV3-1/TRBV3-2
D: .
J: TRBJ2-1
DNA: TGTGCCAGCAGCCAAGACAGTCGGGAGTTTGATTTGTTCTTC
CDR3: CASSQDSREFDLFF

size: .
V: TRBV19
D: TRBD1
J: TRBJ2-1
DNA: TGTGCCACCCGGGCAGGGGGATCGGTCAATGAGCAGTTCTTC
CDR3: CATRAGGSVNEQFF

size: .
V: TRBV3-1/TRBV3-2
D: .
J: TRBJ2-1
DNA: TGTGCCAGCAGCCCGCAGGAAAACAATGAGCAGTTCTTC
CDR3: CASSPQENNEQFF

size: .
V: TRBV6-5
D: TRBD2
J: TRBJ2-1
DNA: TGTGCCAGCAGCCGACTAGCGGGGGGTTACAATGAGCAGTTCTTC
CDR3: CASSRLAGGYNEQFF

size: .
V: TRBV29-1
D: TRBD2
J: TRBJ2-1
DNA: TGCAGCGTCCCCCCGGGACTAGCGGGGAACAATGAGCAGTTCTTC
CDR3: CSVPPGLAGNNEQFF

size: .
V: TRBV2
D: TRBD2
J: TRBJ2-3
DNA: TGTGCCAGCAGCCCACGGACTAGCGGGGGGGATACGCAGTATTTT
CDR3: CASSPRTSGGDTQYF

size: .
V: TRBV7-8
D: .
J: TRBJ2-3
DNA: TGTGCCAGCAGCAAGTTGGCAGGCACAGATACGCAGTATTTT
CDR3: CASSKLAGTDTQYF

size: .
V: TRBV2
D: .
J: TRBJ1-5
DNA: TGTGCCAGCACCCTAACAGGAAGCAATCAGCCCCAGCATTTT
CDR3: CASTLTGSNQPQHF

size: once
V: TRBV28
D: TRBD1
J: TRBJ1-2
DNA: TGTGCCAGCAGCCCAATACAGGGGGTTAGTGGCTACACCTTC
CDR3: CASSPIQGVSGYTF